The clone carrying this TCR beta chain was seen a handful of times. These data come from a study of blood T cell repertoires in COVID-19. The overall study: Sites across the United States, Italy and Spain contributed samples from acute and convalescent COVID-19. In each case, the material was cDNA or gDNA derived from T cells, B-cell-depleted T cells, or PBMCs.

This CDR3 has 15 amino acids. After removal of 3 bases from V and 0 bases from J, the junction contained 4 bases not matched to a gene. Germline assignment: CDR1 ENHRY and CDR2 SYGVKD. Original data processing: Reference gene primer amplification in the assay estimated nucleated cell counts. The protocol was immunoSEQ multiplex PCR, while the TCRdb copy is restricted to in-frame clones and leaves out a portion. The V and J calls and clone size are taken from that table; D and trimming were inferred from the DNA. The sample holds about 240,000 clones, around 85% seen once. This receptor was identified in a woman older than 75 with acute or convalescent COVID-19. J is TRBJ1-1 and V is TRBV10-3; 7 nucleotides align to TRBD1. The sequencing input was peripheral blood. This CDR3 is CAISDTGAMNTEAFF. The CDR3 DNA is TGTGCCATCAGTGATACAGGGGCAATGAACACTGAAGCTTTCTTT.